This T cell receptor (beta chain) came from a study of cytomegalovirus exposure and HLA in healthy donors. Study-level background: The 130 or so validation repertoires used a platform that matched the one used for the approximately 610 first-cohort repertoires, as a later analysis reported. Study-wide points: As confirmed in vitro, three CMV-associated chains were specific for CMV antigens.

Trimming cost V 7 bases and J 1 base; bases outside gene matches: 9. The CDR3 loop spans 16 amino acids. Looked up from germline, CDR1 is LNHDA and CDR2 is SQIVND (reference sequence). Sequenced by immunoSEQ multiplex PCR; TCRdb stores in-frame clones only, minus some. The sample consists of under 200,000 clones, about 81% of them appearing once. A remark on this clone: Its antigen is as yet unknown.

This TCR came from a woman in her 30s in good health and CMV-seronegative. The chain couples TRBV19 to TRBJ1-1; TRBD1 matches 10 bases. Sequences were obtained from PBMCs. The CDR3 spells CASTTTGGGRNTEAFF. The CDR3 DNA sequence: TGTGCCAGTACCACGACAGGGGGCGGGAGGAACACTGAAGCTTTCTTT.